Listed below are T cell receptor beta chains from one sample, sequenced in a study of blood T cell repertoires in COVID-19. Measured with immunoSEQ multiplex PCR; TCRdb has only the in-frame clones, and not every one. The sample has 95,000 to 150,000 clones, approximately 82% seen once; the top ten hold about 4%. Sequenced: peripheral blood. These receptor sequences come from a woman aged 50 to 60 with acute or convalescent COVID-19. The CDR3 runs from the conserved cysteine through the conserved F or W. The D gene is left open where the match is weak. Clone size appears in some rows only: once, few, many, or a class for an expanded clone.

V	J	D	size	DNA	CDR3
TRBV20-1	TRBJ2-1	.	.	TGCAGTACGAGGCTTTACAATGAGCAGTTCTTC	CSTRLYNEQFF
TRBV2	TRBJ2-2	.	.	TGTGCCAGCAGTTGGCGGAGAAAAGACACCGGGGAGCTGTTTTTT	CASSWRRKDTGELFF
TRBV2	TRBJ2-1	.	.	TGTGCCACCTCAGGCTACAATGAGCAGTTCTTC	CATSGYNEQFF
TRBV19	TRBJ1-1	TRBD1	once	TGTGCCAGTAGTCCGGGACAGGGGGTGTACACTGAAGCTTTCTTT	CASSPGQGVYTEAFF
TRBV13	TRBJ2-1	.	.	TGTGCCAGCAGCTTAGCGGGAGTAAATAGCAATGAGCAGTTCTTC	CASSLAGVNSNEQFF
TRBV11-2	TRBJ1-6	.	.	TGTGCCAGCAGCTTTGGGAGCCCCAATTCACCCCTCCACTTT	CASSFGSPNSPLHF
TRBV10-3	TRBJ1-6	.	.	TGTGCCATCAGTGCCACAGGAGCCAATTCACCCCTCCACTTT	CAISATGANSPLHF
TRBV30	TRBJ1-6	.	.	TGTGCCTGGACGGGTAGCTCCTATAATTCACCCCTCCACTTT	CAWTGSSYNSPLHF
TRBV7-8	TRBJ2-3	.	.	TGTGCCAGCAGCCACATGGATACGCAGTATTTT	CASSHMDTQYF
TRBV27	TRBJ2-2	.	.	TGTGCCAGCAGAATGTGGGGTGGAGGGGCCAACACCGGGGAGCTGTTTTTT	CASRMWGGGANTGELFF
TRBV9	TRBJ2-7	.	.	TGTGCCAGCAGCGGGGGGGGACAGGTACCCTACGAGCAGTACTTC	CASSGGGQVPYEQYF
TRBV6-5	TRBJ2-1	.	.	TGTGCCAGCAGTTATGCCAGAGGCTCCTACAATGAGCAGTTCTTC	CASSYARGSYNEQFF
TRBV11-1	TRBJ1-1	.	.	TGTGCCAGCAGCCCCCTTACAGGGATGAACACTGAAGCTTTCTTT	CASSPLTGMNTEAFF
TRBV19	TRBJ2-6	.	.	TGTGCCAGTAGTCTGTCTGGGGCCAACGTCCTGACTTTC	CASSLSGANVLTF
TRBV4-1	TRBJ1-1	.	.	TGCGCCAGCAGCCGGGGACTTTGGGACACTGAAGCTTTCTTT	CASSRGLWDTEAFF
TRBV27	TRBJ2-2	TRBD1	.	TGTGCCAGCAGGCGACAGGGAACCCGTGGGGAGCTGTTTTTT	CASRRQGTRGELFF
TRBV5-1	TRBJ1-1	.	.	TGCGCCAGCAGCGCCCAAACAGATAACACTGAAGCTTTCTTT	CASSAQTDNTEAFF
TRBV6-6	TRBJ2-2	TRBD1	.	TGTGCCAGCAGTCCAACGGGACAGGGCGTCTCCACCGGGGAGCTGTTTTTT	CASSPTGQGVSTGELFF
TRBV10-2	TRBJ1-1	.	few	TGCGCCAGCAGTGAAGGAGGAGGAAACCCGATCACTGAAGCTTTCTTT	CASSEGGGNPITEAFF
TRBV19	TRBJ2-1	TRBD1	.	TGTGCCAGTAGGGGACAGGGGGCCTCCTACAATGAGCAGTTCTTC	CASRGQGASYNEQFF
TRBV9	TRBJ2-3	.	.	TGTGCCAGCAGCATCCAGGGGTCCGACACAGATACGCAGTATTTT	CASSIQGSDTDTQYF
TRBV27	TRBJ1-6	.	.	TGTGCCAGCAGTTTATTCGGGGGGGATTCACCCCTCCACTTT	CASSLFGGDSPLHF
TRBV11-3	TRBJ2-1	TRBD2	.	TGTGCCAGCAGCCCGGGACTAGCGGGAGAATATGAGCAGTTCTTC	CASSPGLAGEYEQFF
TRBV5-1	TRBJ1-1	.	.	TGCGCCAGCAGCTTGGACAGACGCCACTCGAACACTGAAGCTTTCTTT	CASSLDRRHSNTEAFF
TRBV7-3	TRBJ2-1	.	.	TGTGCCAGCAGCCCCTCGCTACCCGGTTACAATGAGCAGTTCTTC	CASSPSLPGYNEQFF
TRBV11-2	TRBJ1-1	.	.	TGTGCCAGCAGCCCCACGAGCCGCCGGGGAGCTTTCTTT	CASSPTSRRGAFF
TRBV5-1	TRBJ2-5	.	.	TGCGCCAGCAGCTGGGACTCCCAAGAGACCCAGTACTTC	CASSWDSQETQYF
TRBV6-1	TRBJ2-5	TRBD2	.	TGTGCCAGCAGTGAAGTGTGGCTAGCGGGAGAAGAGACCCAGTACTTC	CASSEVWLAGEETQYF
TRBV20-1	TRBJ1-5	.	.	TGCAGTGCTAGTCCCAAGGGGGGGCTCAATCAGCCCCAGCATTTT	CSASPKGGLNQPQHF
TRBV5-1	TRBJ1-5	TRBD1	.	TGCGCCAGCAGCGTCGGGACAGGAGAACTGCCCCAGCATTTT	CASSVGTGELPQHF
TRBV7-9	TRBJ2-1	TRBD2	.	TGTGCCAGCAGCTTATCCACTAGCGGGAGTACTGAGCAGTTCTTC	CASSLSTSGSTEQFF
TRBV9	TRBJ1-6	TRBD1	.	TGTGCCAGCAGCGTATCGGACAGGGGGTATAATTCACCCCTCCACTTT	CASSVSDRGYNSPLHF
TRBV12-3/TRBV12-4	TRBJ1-2	.	.	TGTGCCAGCAGTTTAGTCAGTAACTATGGCTACACCTTC	CASSLVSNYGYTF
TRBV5-5	TRBJ2-2	.	.	TGTGCCAGCAGCTCCACGGGACTTAACACCGGGGAGCTGTTTTTT	CASSSTGLNTGELFF
TRBV19	TRBJ1-5	TRBD1	once	TGTGCCAGTAGTATGACGGGACAGGGGATCTATAGCAATCAGCCCCAGCATTTT	CASSMTGQGIYSNQPQHF
TRBV5-5	TRBJ2-7	.	.	TGTGCCAGCAGCCCCCAAACGGGGGACTACGAGCAGTACTTC	CASSPQTGDYEQYF
TRBV6-6	TRBJ1-1	TRBD1	.	TGTGCCAGCACCGGGACAGCCACTGAAGCTTTCTTT	CASTGTATEAFF
TRBV19	TRBJ1-4	TRBD1	.	TGTGCCAGTAGCGAGGGACAGGGGGCATCTGAAAAACTGTTTTTT	CASSEGQGASEKLFF
TRBV6-5	TRBJ1-6	.	few	TGTGCCAGCAGTTTGACAAAGAGCTCCTATAATTCACCCCTCCACTTT	CASSLTKSSYNSPLHF
TRBV19	TRBJ1-1	TRBD1	.	TGTGCCAGTAGGGACAGGGGGCAGACTGAAGCTTTCTTT	CASRDRGQTEAFF
TRBV7-8	TRBJ1-4	.	few	TGTGCCAGCAGCTTGACTGCAACTAATGAAAAACTGTTTTTT	CASSLTATNEKLFF
TRBV7-6	TRBJ2-6	.	.	TGTGCCAGCAGCTTGAGGTCTGGGGCCAACGTCCTGACTTTC	CASSLRSGANVLTF
TRBV7-6	TRBJ2-7	.	.	TGTGCCAGCAGCGTATCGGAGGGGCCTTACGAGCAGTACTTC	CASSVSEGPYEQYF
TRBV21-1	TRBJ2-1	.	.	TGTGCCAGCAGGAAACTAGCGGGGGCGTTCGCTGAGCAGTTCTTC	CASRKLAGAFAEQFF
TRBV19	TRBJ1-6	TRBD1	.	TGTGCCAGTAGTATAATGGGACAGGGCGCTTCACCCCTCCACTTT	CASSIMGQGASPLHF
TRBV6-2/TRBV6-3	TRBJ2-1	TRBD2	.	TGTGCCAGCAGTAAAGCGGGAGGTTACAATGAGCAGTTCTTC	CASSKAGGYNEQFF
TRBV13	TRBJ1-1	TRBD1	.	TGTGCCAGCAGCTTTGGTTCCGGACAGGGGAACACTGAAGCTTTCTTT	CASSFGSGQGNTEAFF
TRBV3-1/TRBV3-2	TRBJ1-2	.	few	TGTGCCAGCAGCCACGTCGGTGGGGCCAGTAACTATGGCTACACCTTC	CASSHVGGASNYGYTF
TRBV15	TRBJ1-2	.	.	TGTGCCACCAGCACCCGGACAGCGGCCACGGGAGGCTACACCTTC	CATSTRTAATGGYTF